This TCR beta chain came from a study of blood T cells in healthy people across ages. Then a second PCR, running roughly 6 to 12 cycles, was carried out with a sample-barcoded 5' primer and a J-beta primer mix. Each TCR beta cDNA got a 12-nucleotide random molecular identifier. MiXCR was run by TCRdb on the 5' RACE reads, yielding one entry per CDR3 protein. The data show about 900,000 distinct CDR3 sequences, under 50% seen once. Overall study results and limits: Strong correlation existed between TCR beta diversity and naive T cell percentage.

Each sample yielded at least 5.5 micrograms of PBMC total RNA. Per germline, CDR1 SNHLY and CDR2 FYNNEI. This CDR3 has 15 amino acids. V was pared by 5 bases and J by 10 bases, with 15 bases of the junction left unmatched. For this clonotype: The antigen is not known.

The V gene is TRBV2, the J gene TRBJ2-3; 7 bases match TRBD1. The receptor comes from a man aged 30-40 years in good health. Sample: blood. The CDR3 spells CASSLSDRAPGPQYF. Written as DNA, the CDR3 is TGTGCCAGCAGTCTCTCAGACAGGGCACCTGGTCCGCAGTATTTT. Supplemented by reference TRBV2 and TRBJ2-3, the full variable domain reads EPEVTQTPSHQVTQMGQEVILRCVPISNHLYFYWYRQILGQKVEFLVSFYNNEISEKSEIFDDQFSVERPDGSNFTLKIRSTKLEDSAMYFCASSLSDRAPGPQYFGPGTRLTVL.